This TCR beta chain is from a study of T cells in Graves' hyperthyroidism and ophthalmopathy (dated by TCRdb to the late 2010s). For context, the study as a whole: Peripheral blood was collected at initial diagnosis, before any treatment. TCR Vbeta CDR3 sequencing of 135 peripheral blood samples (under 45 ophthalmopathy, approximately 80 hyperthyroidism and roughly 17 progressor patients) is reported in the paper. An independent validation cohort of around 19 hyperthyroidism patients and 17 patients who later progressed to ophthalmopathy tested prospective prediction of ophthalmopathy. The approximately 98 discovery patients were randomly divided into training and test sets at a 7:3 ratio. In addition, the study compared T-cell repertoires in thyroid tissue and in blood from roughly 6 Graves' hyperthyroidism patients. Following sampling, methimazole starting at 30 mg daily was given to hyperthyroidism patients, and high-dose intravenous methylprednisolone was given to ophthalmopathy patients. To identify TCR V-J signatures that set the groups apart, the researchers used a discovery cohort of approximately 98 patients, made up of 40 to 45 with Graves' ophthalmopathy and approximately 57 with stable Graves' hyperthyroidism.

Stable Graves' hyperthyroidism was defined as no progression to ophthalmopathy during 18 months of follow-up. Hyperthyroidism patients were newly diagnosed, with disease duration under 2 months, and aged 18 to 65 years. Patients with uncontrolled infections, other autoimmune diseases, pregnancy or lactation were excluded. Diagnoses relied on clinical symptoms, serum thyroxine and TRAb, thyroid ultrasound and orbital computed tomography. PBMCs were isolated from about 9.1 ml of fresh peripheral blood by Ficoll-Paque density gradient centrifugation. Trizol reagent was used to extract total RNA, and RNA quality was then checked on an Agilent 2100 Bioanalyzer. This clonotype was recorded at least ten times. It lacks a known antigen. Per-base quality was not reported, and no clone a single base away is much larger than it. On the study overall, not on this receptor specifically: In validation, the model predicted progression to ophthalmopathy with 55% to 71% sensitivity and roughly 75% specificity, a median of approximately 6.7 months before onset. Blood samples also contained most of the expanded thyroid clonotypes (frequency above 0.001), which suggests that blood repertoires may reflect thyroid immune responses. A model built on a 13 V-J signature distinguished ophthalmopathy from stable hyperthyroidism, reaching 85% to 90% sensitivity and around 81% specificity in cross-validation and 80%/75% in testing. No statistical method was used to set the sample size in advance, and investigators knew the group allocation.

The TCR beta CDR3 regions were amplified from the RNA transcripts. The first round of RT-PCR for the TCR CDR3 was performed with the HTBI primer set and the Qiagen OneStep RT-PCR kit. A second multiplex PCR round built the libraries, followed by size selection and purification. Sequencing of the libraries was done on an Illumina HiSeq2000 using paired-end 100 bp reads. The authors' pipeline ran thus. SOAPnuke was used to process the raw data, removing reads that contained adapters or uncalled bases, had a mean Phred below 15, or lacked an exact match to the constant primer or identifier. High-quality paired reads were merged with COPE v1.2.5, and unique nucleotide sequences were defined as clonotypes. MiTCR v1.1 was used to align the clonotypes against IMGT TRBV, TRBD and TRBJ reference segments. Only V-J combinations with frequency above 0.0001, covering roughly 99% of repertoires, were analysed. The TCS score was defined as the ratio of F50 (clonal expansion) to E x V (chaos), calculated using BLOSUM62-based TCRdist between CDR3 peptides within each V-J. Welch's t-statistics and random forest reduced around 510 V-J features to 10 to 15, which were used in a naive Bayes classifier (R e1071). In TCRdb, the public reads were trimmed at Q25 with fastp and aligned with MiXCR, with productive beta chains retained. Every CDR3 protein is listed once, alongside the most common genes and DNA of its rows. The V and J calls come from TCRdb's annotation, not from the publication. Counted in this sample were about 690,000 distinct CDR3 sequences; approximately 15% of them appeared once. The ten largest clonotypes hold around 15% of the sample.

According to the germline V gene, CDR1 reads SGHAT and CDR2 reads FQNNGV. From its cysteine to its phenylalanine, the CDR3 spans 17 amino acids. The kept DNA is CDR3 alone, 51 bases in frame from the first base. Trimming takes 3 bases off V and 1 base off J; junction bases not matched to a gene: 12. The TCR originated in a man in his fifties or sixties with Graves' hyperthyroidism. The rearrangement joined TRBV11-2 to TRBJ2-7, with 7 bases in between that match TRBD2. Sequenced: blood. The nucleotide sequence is TGTGCCAGCAGCTTTTATCCTGGGGCTAGCGGATCCTACGAGCAGTACTTC. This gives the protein CASSFYPGASGSYEQYF.